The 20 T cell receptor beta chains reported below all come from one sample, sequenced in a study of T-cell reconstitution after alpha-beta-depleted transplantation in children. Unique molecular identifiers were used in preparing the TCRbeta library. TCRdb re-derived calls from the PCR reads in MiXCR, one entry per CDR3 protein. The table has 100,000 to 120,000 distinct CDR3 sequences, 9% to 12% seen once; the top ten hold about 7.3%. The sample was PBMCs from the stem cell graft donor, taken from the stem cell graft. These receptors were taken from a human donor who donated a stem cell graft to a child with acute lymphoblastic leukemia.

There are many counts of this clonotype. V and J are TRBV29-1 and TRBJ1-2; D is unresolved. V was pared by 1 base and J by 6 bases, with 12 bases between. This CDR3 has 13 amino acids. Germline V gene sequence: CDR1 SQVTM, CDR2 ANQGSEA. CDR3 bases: TGCAGCGTTGAAGGTTCGGGGATTGATGGCTACACCTTC. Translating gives CSVEGSGIDGYTF. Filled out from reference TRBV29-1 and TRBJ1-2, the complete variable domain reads SAVISQKPSRDICQRGTSLTIQCQVDSQVTMMFWYRQQPGQSLTLIATANQGSEATYESGFVIDKFPISRPNLTFSTLTVSNMSPEDSSIYLCSVEGSGIDGYTFGSGTRLTVV.

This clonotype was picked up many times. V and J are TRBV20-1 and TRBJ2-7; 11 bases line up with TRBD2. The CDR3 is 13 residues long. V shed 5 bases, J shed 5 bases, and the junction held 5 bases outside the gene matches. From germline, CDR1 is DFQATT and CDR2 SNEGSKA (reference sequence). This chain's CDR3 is CSARKTSGNEQYF. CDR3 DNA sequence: TGCAGTGCTCGAAAGACTAGCGGGAACGAGCAGTACTTC.

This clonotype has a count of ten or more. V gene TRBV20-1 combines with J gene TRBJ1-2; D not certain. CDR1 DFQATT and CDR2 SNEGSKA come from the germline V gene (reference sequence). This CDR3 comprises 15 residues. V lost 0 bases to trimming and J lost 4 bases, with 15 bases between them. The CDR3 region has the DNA TGCAGTGCTAGAGATGCGCAGGAGGATTTCTATGGCTACACCTTC. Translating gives CSARDAQEDFYGYTF.

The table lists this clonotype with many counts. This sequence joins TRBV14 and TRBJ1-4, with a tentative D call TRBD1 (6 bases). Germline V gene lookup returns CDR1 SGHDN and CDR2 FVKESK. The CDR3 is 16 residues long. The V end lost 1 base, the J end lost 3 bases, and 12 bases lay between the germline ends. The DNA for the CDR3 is TGTGCCAGCAGCCAAGCCAGGGGAGCGCCTAATGAAAAACTGTTTTTT. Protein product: CASSQARGAPNEKLFF.

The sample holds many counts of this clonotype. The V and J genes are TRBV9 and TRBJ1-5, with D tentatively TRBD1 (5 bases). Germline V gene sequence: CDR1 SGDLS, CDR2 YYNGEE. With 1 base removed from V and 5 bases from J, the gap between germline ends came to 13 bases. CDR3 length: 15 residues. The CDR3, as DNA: TGTGCCAGCAGCGTAACGGGGGATGGTTATCAGCCCCAGCATTTT. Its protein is CASSVTGDGYQPQHF.

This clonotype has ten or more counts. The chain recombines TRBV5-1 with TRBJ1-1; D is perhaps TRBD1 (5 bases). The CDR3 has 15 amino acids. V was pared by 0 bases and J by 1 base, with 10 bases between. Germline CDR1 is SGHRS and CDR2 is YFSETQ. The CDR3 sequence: CASSLVRGGNTEAFF. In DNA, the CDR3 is TGCGCCAGCAGCTTGGTGAGGGGAGGGAACACTGAAGCTTTCTTT.

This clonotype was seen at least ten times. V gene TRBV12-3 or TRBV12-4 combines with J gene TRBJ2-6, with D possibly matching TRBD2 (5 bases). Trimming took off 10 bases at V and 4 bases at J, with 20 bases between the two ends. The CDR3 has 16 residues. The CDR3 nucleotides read TGTGCCACGACCTCGGAGGTGGTAGCGGGGGCCAACGTCCTGACTTTC. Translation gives CATTSEVVAGANVLTF.

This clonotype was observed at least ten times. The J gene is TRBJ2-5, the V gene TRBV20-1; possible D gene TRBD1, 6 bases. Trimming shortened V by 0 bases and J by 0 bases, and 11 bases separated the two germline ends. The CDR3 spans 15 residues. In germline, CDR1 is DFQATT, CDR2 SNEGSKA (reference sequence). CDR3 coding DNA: TGCAGTGCTAGAGATAGTGGACAGTACCAAGAGACCCAGTACTTC. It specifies CSARDSGQYQETQYF.

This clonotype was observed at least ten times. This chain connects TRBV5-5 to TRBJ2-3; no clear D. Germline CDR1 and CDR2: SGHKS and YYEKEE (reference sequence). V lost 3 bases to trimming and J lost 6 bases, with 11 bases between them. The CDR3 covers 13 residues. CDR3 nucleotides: TGTGCCAGCAGCTCCACGACCCCCGATACGCAGTATTTT. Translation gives CASSSTTPDTQYF.

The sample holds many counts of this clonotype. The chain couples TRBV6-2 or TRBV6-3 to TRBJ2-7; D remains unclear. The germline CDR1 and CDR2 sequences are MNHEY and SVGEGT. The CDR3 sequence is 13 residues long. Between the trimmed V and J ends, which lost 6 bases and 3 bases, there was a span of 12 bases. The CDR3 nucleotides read TGTGCCAGCAGCTCCGAGCTTGACTACGAGCAGTACTTC. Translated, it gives CASSSELDYEQYF.

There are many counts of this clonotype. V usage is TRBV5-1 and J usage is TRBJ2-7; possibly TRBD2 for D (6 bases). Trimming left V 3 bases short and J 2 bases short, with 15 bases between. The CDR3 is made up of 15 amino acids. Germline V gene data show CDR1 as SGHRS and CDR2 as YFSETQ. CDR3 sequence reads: CASSSSGTLTYEQYF. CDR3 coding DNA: TGCGCCAGCAGCTCTTCCGGGACTCTCACCTACGAGCAGTACTTC.

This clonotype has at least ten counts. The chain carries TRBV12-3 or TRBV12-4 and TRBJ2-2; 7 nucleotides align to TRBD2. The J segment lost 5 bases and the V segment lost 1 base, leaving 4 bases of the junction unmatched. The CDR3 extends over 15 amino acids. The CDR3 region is CASSLEAGYTGELFF. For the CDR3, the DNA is TGTGCCAGCAGTTTAGAAGCGGGATATACCGGGGAGCTGTTTTTT.

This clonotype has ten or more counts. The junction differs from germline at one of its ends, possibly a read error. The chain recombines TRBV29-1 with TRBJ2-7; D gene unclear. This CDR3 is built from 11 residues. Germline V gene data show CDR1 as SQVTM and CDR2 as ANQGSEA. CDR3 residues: CSVAPPYPPQF. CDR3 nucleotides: TGCAGCGTTGCCCCTCCTTATCCTCCCCAGTTC.

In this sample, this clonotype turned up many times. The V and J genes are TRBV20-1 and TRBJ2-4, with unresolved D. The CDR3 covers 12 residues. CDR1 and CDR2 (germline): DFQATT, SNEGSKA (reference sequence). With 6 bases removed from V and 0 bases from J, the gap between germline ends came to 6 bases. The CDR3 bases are TGCAGTGCCCCCGGAGCCAAAAACATTCAGTACTTC. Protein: CSAPGAKNIQYF.

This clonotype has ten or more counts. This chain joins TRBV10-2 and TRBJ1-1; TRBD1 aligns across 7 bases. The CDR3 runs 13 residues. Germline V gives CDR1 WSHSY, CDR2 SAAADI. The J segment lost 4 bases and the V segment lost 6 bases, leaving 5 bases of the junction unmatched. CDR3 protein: CASRPGQITEAFF. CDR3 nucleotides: TGCGCCAGCAGGCCGGGACAGATCACTGAAGCTTTCTTT.

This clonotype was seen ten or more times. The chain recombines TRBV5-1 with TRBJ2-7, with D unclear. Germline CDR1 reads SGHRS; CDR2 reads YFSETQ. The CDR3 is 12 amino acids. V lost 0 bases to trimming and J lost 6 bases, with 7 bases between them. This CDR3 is CASSLAGGEQYF. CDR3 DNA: TGCGCCAGCAGCTTGGCTGGCGGCGAGCAGTACTTC.

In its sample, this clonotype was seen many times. The CDR3 loop is CASSSGQGRNNEQFF. For the CDR3, the DNA is TGCGCCAGCAGCTCGGGACAGGGACGAAACAATGAGCAGTTCTTC. V and J are TRBV5-1 and TRBJ2-1; 9 nucleotides match TRBD1. With V trimmed by 3 bases and J by 5 bases, 6 bases remained unmatched. There are 15 residues in the CDR3. Germline assignment: CDR1 SGHRS and CDR2 YFSETQ.

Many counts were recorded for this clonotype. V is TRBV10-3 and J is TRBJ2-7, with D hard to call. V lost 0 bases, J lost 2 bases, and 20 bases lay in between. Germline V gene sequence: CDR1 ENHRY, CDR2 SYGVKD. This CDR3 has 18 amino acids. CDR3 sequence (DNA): TGTGCCATCAGTGAGTCGAATAGAAAAACGCAGGAGCCCTACGAGCAGTACTTC. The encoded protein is CAISESNRKTQEPYEQYF.

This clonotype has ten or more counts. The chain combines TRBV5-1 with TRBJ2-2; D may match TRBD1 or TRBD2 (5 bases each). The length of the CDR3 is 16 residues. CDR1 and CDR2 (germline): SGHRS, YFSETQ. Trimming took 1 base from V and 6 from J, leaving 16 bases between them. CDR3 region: CASSLKAGTGAGELFF. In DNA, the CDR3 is TGCGCCAGCAGCTTGAAGGCAGGGACGGGTGCCGGGGAGCTGTTTTTT.

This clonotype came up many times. The CDR3 DNA reads as TGCAGTATACCAAATAGACTAGCGGGAACAGATACGCAGTATTTT. Amino acids: CSIPNRLAGTDTQYF. The gene calls are TRBV20-1 and TRBJ2-3; 11 nucleotides line up with TRBD2. The CDR3 is 15 amino acids. After removal of 8 bases from V and 3 bases from J, the junction contained 10 bases not matched to a gene. Germline values: CDR1 DFQATT, CDR2 SNEGSKA (reference sequence).